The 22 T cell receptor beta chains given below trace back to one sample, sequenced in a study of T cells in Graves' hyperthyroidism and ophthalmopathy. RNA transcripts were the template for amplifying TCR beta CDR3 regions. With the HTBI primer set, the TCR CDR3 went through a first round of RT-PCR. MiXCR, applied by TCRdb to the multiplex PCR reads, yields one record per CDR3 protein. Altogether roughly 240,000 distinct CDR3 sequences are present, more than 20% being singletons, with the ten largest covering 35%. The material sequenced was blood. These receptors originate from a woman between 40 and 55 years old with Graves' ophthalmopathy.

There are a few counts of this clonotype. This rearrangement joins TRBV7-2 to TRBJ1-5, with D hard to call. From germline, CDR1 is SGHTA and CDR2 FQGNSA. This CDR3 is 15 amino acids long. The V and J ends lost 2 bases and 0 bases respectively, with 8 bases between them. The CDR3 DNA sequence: TGTGCCAGCAGCTTATCGGCGAATAGCAATCAGCCCCAGCATTTT. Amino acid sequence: CASSLSANSNQPQHF.

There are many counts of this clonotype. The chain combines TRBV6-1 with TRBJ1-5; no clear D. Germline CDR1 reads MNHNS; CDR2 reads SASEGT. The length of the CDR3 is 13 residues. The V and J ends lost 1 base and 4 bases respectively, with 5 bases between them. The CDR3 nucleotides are TGTGCCAGCAGTGAAGGGTTAAATCAGCCCCAGCATTTT. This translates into CASSEGLNQPQHF.

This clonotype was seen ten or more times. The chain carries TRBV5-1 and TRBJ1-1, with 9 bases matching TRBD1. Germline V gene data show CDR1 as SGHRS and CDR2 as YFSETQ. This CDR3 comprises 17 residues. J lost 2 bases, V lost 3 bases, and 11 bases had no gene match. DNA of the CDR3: TGCGCCAGCAGCTCTAGAGTACAGGGGGCGGCCAACACTGAAGCTTTCTTT. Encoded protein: CASSSRVQGAANTEAFF.

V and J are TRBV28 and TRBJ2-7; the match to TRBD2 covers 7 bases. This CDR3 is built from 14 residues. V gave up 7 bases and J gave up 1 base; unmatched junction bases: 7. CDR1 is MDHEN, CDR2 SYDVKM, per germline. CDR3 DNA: TGTGCCAGCACCTCGGGGGGTACGTCCTACGAGCAGTACTTC. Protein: CASTSGGTSYEQYF.

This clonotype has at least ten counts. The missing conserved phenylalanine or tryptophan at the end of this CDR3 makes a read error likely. DNA of the CDR3: TGTGCCAGCAGCTTCCGTGGGGCGGGAGCCCAAGAGACCCAGTACCTC. Amino acid sequence: CASSFRGAGAQETQYL. The J gene is TRBJ2-5, the V gene TRBV28; the match to TRBD2 covers 7 bases. The germline V gene has CDR1 MDHEN and CDR2 SYDVKM. The CDR3 totals 16 residues. V dropped 6 bases and J dropped 1; count of bases not matched to a gene: 11.

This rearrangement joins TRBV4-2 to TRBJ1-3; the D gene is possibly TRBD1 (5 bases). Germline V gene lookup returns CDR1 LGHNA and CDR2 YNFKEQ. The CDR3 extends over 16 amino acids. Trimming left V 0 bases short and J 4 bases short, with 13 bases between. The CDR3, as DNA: TGTGCCAGCAGCCAAGATTGGGACGTCTCCGGAAACACCATATATTTT. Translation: CASSQDWDVSGNTIYF.

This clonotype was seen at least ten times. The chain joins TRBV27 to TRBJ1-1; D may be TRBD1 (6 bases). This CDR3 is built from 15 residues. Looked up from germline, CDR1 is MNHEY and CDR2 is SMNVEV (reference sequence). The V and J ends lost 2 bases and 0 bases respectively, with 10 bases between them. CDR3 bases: TGTGCCAGCAGTTTAGGGGGCCACCTGAACACTGAAGCTTTCTTT. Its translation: CASSLGGHLNTEAFF.

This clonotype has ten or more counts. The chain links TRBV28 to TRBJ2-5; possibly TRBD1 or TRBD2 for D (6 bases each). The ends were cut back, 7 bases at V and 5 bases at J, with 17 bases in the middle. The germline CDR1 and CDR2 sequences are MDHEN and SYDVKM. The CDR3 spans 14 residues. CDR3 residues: CASTHTGGGETQYF. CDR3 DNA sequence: TGTGCCAGCACCCACACCGGAGGGGGGGAGACCCAGTACTTC.

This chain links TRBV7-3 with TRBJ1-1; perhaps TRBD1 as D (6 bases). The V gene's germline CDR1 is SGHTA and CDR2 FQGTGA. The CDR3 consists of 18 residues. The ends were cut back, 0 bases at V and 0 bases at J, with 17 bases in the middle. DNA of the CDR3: TGTGCCAGCAGCTTAACGGGGGGGCGTTTAGCTATGAACACTGAAGCTTTCTTT. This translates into CASSLTGGRLAMNTEAFF.

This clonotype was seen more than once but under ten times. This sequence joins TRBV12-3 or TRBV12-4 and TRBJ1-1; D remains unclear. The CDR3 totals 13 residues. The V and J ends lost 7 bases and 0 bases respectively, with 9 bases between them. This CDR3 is CASKVNLNTEAFF. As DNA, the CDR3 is TGTGCCAGCAAGGTTAACCTGAACACTGAAGCTTTCTTT.

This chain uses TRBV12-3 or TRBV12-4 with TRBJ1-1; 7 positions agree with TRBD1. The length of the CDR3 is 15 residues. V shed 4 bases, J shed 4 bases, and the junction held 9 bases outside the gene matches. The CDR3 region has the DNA TGTGCCAGCAGTTCGGGGACAGCCAACCCCACTGAAGCTTTCTTT. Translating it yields CASSSGTANPTEAFF.

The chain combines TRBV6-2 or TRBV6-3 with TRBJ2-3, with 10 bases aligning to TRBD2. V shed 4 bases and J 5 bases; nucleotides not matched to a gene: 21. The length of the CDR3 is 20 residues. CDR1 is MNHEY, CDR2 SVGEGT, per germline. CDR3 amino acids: CASSSLKSNSAGGTQDTQYF. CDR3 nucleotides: TGTGCCAGCAGTTCCCTCAAATCCAATTCAGCGGGAGGGACTCAAGATACGCAGTATTTT.

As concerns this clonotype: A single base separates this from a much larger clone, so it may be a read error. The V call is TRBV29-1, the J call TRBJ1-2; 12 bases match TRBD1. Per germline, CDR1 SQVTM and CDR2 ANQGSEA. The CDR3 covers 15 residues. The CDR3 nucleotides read TGCAGCGTGGCCGGGACAGGGGGCGCCGACTATTGCTACACCTTC. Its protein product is CSVAGTGGADYCYTF.

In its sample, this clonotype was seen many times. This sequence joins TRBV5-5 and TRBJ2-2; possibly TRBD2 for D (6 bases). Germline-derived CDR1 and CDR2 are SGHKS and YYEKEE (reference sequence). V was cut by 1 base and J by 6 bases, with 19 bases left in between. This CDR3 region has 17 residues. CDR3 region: CASSLFVSATGAGELFF. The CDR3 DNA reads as TGTGCCAGCAGCTTGTTCGTCAGCGCGACGGGGGCCGGGGAGCTGTTTTTT.

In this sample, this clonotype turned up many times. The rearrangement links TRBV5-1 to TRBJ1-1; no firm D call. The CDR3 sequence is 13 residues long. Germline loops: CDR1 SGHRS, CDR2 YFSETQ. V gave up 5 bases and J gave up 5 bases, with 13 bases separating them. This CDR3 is CASRRGMGTEAFF. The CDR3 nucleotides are TGCGCCAGCAGACGGGGTATGGGTACTGAAGCTTTCTTT.

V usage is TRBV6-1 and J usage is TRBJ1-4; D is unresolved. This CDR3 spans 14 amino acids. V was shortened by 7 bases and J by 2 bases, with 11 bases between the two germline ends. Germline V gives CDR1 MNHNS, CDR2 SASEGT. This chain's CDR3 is CASNGPPTNEKLFF. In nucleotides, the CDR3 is TGTGCCAGCAACGGACCCCCGACTAATGAAAAACTGTTTTTT.

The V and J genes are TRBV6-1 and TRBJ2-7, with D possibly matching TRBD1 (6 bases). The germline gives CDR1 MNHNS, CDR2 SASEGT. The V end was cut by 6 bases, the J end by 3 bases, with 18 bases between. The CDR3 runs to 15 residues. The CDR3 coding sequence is TGTGCCAGCAGACGTTATAGTCTACAGGGCTACGAGCAGTACTTC. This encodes CASRRYSLQGYEQYF.

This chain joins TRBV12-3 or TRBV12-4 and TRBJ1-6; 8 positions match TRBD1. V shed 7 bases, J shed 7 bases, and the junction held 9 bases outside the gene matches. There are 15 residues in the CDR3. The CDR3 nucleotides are TGTGCCAGCAAACAATTACAGGGGGGGAATTCACCCCTCCACTTT. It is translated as CASKQLQGGNSPLHF.

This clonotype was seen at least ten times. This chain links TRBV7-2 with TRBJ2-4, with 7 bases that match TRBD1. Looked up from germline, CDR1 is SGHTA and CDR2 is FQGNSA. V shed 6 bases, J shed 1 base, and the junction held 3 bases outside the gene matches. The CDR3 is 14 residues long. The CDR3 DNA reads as TGTGCCAGCAGACAGGACAGGGCCAAAAACATTCAGTACTTC. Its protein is CASRQDRAKNIQYF.

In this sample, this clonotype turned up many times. The CDR3 DNA sequence: TGTGCCAGCAGTCCCTATAGGTTGGAACCTTACTATGGCTACACCTTC. It encodes CASSPYRLEPYYGYTF. The chain employs TRBV28 and TRBJ1-2; unclear D gene. This CDR3 is 16 amino acids long. Germline lookup yields CDR1 MDHEN and CDR2 SYDVKM. V lost 5 bases to trimming and J lost 3 bases, with 19 bases between them.

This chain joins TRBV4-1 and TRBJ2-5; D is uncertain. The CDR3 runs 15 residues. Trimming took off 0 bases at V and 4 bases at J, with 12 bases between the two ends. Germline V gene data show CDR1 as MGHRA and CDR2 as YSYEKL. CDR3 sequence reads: CASSQDRGYGETQYF. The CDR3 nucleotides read TGCGCCAGCAGCCAAGATCGCGGCTACGGAGAGACCCAGTACTTC.

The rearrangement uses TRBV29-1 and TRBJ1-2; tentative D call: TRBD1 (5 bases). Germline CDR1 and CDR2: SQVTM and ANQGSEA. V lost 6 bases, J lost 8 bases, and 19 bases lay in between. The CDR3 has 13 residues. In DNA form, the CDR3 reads TGCAGCGTCTTTGTGTTGCAGGGTGGCGGCTACACCTTC. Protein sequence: CSVFVLQGGGYTF.